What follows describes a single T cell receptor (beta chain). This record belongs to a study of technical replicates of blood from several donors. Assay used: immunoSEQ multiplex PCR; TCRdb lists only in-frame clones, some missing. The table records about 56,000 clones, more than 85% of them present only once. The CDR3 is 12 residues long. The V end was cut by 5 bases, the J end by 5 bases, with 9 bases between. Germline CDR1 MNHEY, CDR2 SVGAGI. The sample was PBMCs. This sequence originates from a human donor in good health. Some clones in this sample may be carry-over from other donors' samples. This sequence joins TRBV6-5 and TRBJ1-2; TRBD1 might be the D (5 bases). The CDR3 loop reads CASSNPGYGYTF. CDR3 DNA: TGTGCCAGCAGTAACCCAGGGTATGGCTACACCTTC.